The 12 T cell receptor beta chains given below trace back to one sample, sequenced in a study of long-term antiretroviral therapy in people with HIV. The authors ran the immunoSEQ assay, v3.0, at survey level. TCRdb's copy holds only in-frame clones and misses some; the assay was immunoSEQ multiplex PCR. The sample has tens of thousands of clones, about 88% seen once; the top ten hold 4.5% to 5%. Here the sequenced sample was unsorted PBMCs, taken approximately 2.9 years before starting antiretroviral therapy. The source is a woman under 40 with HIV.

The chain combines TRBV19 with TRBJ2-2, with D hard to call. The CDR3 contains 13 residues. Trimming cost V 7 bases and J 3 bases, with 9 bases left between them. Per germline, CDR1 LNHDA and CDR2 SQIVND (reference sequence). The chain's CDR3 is CASTDRDTGELFF. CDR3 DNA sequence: TGTGCCAGTACAGATCGGGACACCGGGGAGCTGTTTTTT.

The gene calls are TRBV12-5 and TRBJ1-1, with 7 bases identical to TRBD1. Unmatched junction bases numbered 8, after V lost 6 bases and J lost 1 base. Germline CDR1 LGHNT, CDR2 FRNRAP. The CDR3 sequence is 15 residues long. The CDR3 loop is CASGDDRAKNTEAFF. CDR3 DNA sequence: TGTGCTAGTGGAGATGACAGGGCCAAGAACACTGAAGCTTTCTTT.

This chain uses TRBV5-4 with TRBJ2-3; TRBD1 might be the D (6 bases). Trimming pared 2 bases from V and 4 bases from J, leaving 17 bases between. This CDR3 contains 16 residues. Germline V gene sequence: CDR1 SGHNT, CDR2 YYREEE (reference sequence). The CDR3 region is CASSLPAGVSSDTQYF. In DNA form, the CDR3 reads TGTGCCAGCAGCTTACCGGCAGGGGTGAGCTCAGATACGCAGTATTTT.

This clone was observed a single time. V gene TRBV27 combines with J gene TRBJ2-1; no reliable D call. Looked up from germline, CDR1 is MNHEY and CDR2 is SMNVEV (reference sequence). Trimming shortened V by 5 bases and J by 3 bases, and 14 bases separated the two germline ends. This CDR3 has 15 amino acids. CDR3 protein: CASSLGRAYYNEQFF. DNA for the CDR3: TGTGCCAGCAGTCTCGGACGGGCCTACTACAATGAGCAGTTCTTC.

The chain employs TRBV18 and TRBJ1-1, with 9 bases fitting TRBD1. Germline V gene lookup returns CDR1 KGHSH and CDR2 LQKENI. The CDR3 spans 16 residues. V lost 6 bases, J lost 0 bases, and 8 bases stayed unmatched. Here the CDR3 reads CASSSTGGEMNTEAFF. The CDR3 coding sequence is TGTGCCAGCTCCTCCACAGGGGGCGAAATGAACACTGAAGCTTTCTTT.

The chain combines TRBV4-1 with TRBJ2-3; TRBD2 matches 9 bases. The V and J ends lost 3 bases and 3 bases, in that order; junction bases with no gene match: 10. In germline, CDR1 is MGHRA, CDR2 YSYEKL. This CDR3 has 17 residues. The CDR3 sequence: CASSQGSAGGWTDTQYF. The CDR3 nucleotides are TGCGCCAGCAGCCAGGGCTCAGCGGGAGGTTGGACAGATACGCAGTATTTT.

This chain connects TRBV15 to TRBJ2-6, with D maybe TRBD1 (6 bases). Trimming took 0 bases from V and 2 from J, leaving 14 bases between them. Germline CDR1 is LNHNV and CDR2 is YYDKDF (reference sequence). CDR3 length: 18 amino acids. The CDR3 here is CATSREGKGVPGANVLTF. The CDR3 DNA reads TGTGCCACCAGCAGAGAGGGGAAGGGGGTCCCTGGGGCCAACGTCCTGACTTTC.

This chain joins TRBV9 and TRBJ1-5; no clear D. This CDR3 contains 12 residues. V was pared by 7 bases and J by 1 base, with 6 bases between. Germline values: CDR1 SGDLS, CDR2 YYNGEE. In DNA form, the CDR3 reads TGTGCCAGCGGTGAGAGCAATCAGCCCCAGCATTTT. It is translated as CASGESNQPQHF.

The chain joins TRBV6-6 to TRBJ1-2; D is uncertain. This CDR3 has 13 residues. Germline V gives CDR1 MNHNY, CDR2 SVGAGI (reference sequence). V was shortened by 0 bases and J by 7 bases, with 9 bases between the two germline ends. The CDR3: CASSYSSLVGYTF. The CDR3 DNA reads TGTGCCAGCAGTTACTCTTCCTTGGTTGGCTACACCTTC.

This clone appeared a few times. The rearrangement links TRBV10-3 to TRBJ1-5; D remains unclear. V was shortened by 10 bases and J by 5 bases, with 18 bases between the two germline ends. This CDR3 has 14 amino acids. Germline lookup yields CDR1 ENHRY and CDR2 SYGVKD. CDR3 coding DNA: TGTGCCACCGCCCTGAGGAGGAGAGATCAGCCCCAGCATTTT. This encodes CATALRRRDQPQHF.

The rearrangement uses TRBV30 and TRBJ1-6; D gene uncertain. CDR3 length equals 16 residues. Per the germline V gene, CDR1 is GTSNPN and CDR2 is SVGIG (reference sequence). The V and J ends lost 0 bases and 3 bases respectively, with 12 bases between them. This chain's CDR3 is CAWSVLGDFYNSPLHF. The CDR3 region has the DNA TGTGCCTGGAGTGTGCTGGGAGATTTCTATAATTCACCCCTCCACTTT.

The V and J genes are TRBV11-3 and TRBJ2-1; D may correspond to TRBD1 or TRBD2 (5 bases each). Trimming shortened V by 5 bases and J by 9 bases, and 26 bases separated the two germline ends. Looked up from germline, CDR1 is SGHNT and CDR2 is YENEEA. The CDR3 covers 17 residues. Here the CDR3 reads CASSPRLGEGRVGEQFF. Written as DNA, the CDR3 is TGTGCCAGCAGCCCGCGATTAGGAGAGGGGCGCGTTGGTGAGCAGTTCTTC.